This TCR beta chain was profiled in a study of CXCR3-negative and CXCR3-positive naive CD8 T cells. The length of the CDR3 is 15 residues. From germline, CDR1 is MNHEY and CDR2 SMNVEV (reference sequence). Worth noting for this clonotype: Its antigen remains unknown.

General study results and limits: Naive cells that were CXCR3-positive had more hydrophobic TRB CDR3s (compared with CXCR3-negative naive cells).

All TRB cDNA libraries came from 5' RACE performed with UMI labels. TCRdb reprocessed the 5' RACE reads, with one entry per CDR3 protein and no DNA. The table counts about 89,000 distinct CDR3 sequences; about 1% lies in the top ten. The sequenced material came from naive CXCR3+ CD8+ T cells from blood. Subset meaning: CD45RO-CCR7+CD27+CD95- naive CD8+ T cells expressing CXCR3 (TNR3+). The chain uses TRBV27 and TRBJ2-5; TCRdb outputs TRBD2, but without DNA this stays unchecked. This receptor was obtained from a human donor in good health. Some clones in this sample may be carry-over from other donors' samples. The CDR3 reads CASSRGAGGLETQYF.